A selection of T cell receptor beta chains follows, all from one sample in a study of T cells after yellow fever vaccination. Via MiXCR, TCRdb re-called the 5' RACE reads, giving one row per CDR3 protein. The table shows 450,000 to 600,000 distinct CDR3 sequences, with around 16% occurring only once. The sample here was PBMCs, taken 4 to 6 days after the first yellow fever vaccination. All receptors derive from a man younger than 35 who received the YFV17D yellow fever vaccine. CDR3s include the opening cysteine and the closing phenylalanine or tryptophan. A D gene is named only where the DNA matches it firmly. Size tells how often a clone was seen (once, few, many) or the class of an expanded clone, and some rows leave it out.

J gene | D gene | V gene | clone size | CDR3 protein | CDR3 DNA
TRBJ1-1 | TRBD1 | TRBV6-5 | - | CASSYSTGTGNTEAFF | TGTGCCAGCAGTTACTCGACAGGGACGGGGAACACTGAAGCTTTCTTT
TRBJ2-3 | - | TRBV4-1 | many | CASSAPGGPDTQYF | TGCGCCAGCAGCGCCCCGGGTGGTCCAGATACGCAGTATTTT
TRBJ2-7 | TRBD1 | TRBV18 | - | CASSPGRVGQGRTYEQYF | TGTGCCAGCTCACCTGGACGGGTCGGACAGGGGAGGACCTACGAGCAGTACTTC
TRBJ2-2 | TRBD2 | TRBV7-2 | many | CASSVSGGAYTGELFF | TGTGCCAGCAGTGTTAGCGGGGGGGCCTACACCGGGGAGCTGTTTTTT
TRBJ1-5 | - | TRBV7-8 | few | CASSLGPSQPQHF | TGTGCCAGCAGCTTAGGACCCAGCCAGCCCCAGCATTTT
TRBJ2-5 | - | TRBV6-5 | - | CASSSLGGPETQYF | TGTGCCAGCAGTTCCCTCGGGGGCCCAGAGACCCAGTACTTC
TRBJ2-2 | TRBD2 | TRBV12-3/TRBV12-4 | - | CASSPSGGAGGELFF | TGTGCCAGCAGTCCCAGCGGGGGGGCCGGCGGGGAGCTGTTTTTT
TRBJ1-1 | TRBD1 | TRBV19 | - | CASSTDRGQGEAFF | TGTGCCAGTAGTACGGACAGGGGGCAGGGTGAAGCTTTCTTT
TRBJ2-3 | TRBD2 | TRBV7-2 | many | CASSFLRLAGGTDTQYF | TGTGCCAGCAGCTTCCTCCGACTAGCGGGGGGTACAGATACGCAGTATTTT
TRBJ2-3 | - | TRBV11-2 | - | CASSLAGAGTTDTQYF | TGTGCCAGCAGCTTAGCCGGGGCCGGAACCACAGATACGCAGTATTTT